The 12 T cell receptor beta chains below come from one sample, sequenced in a study of shared clonotypes between healthy human individuals. Sequenced by immunoSEQ multiplex PCR; TCRdb stores in-frame clones only, minus some. This sample yields about 660,000 clones, of which about 74% are seen a single time; approximately 1.7% belongs to the top ten. The sequenced sample consisted of memory CD4+ T cells sorted from blood. The subset is: CD45RA-negative fraction. Receptors originate from a woman younger than 45 in good health.

To note about this clone: This sample also contains other DNA sequences that code for the same CDR3. The chain is built from TRBV28 and TRBJ2-7; D is uncertain. Germline V gives CDR1 MDHEN, CDR2 SYDVKM. The CDR3 covers 12 residues. The ends were cut back, 5 bases at V and 3 bases at J, with 8 bases in the middle. CDR3 DNA sequence: TGTGCCAGCAGTCTTGACTTCTACGAGCAGTACTTC. Its protein product is CASSLDFYEQYF.

The gene calls are TRBV7-2 and TRBJ2-7; perhaps TRBD2 as D (6 bases). This CDR3 region has 16 residues. Germline V gene lookup returns CDR1 SGHTA and CDR2 FQGNSA. V gave up 3 bases and J gave up 2 bases, with 17 bases separating them. The CDR3 region has the DNA TGTGCCAGCAGCTTGAGGGGAGCGGGTTTAACCTACGAGCAGTACTTC. The encoded protein is CASSLRGAGLTYEQYF.

The chain joins TRBV21-1 to TRBJ1-5. TRBV21-1 is a documented pseudogene. The CDR3 runs 16 residues. The CDR3 sequence: CASSIPGTEFNQPQHF. CDR3 in DNA: TGTGCCAGCAGCATACCCGGGACCGAATTCAATCAGCCCCAGCATTTT.

The V gene is TRBV30, the J gene TRBJ1-5; D unresolved. Trimming cost V 0 bases and J 7 bases, with 10 bases left between them. The CDR3 contains 13 residues. CDR1 is GTSNPN and CDR2 is SVGIG in the germline V gene (reference sequence). The CDR3 DNA is TGTGCCTGGAGTGTACACGGGGAGCAGCCCCAGCATTTT. Translated, it gives CAWSVHGEQPQHF. Complete variable domain (other parts from reference TRBV30 and TRBJ1-5): SQTIHQWPATLVQPVGSPLSLECTVEGTSNPNLYWYRQAAGRGLQLLFYSVGIGQISSEVPQNLSASRPQDRQFILSSKKLLLSDSGFYLCAWSVHGEQPQHFGDGTRLSIL.

The chain carries TRBV7-3 and TRBJ2-3; a possible D gene is TRBD1 (5 bases). The V end lost 5 bases, the J end lost 6 bases, and 15 bases lay between the germline ends. From germline, CDR1 is SGHTA and CDR2 FQGTGA. CDR3 length: 14 amino acids. This CDR3 reads CASSPGQPSDTQYF. The CDR3 nucleotides are TGTGCCAGCAGCCCAGGACAACCGTCGGATACGCAGTATTTT.

The chain uses TRBV6-6 and TRBJ2-4; 7 nucleotides align to TRBD2. CDR3 length: 14 residues. The germline V gene encodes CDR1 MNHNY and CDR2 SVGAGI (reference sequence). V lost 8 bases to trimming and J lost 4 bases; unmatched junction nucleotides: 8. CDR3 in DNA: TGTGCCAGCGGGGGGGGAGAGGGAAAAAACATTCAGTACTTC. This codes for CASGGGEGKNIQYF.

The rearrangement joins TRBV5-1 to TRBJ2-5; D is uncertain. The CDR3 is 13 residues long. V gave up 9 bases and J gave up 2 bases, with 14 bases separating them. CDR1 and CDR2 (germline): SGHRS, YFSETQ. CDR3 sequence reads: CATTTESQETQYF. CDR3 nucleotide sequence: TGCGCCACCACGACGGAGTCACAAGAGACCCAGTACTTC.

This clone was seen once. This rearrangement joins TRBV7-9 to TRBJ2-1, with no clear D. The CDR3 length is 19 residues. The V gene's germline CDR1 is SEHNR and CDR2 FQNEAQ (reference sequence). Between the trimmed V and J ends, which lost 2 bases and 1 base, there was a span of 21 bases. The CDR3 DNA reads TGTGCCAGCAGCTTAAAGTTGGGGTCCGTTGGCGGTTCCTACAATGAGCAGTTCTTC. Translation: CASSLKLGSVGGSYNEQFF.

The gene calls are TRBV5-1 and TRBJ2-7; D might be TRBD1 (5 bases). The ends were cut back, 4 bases at V and 3 bases at J, with 14 bases in the middle. The length of the CDR3 is 14 residues. CDR1 SGHRS and CDR2 YFSETQ come from the germline V gene. CDR3 residues: CASSKSQVIYEQYF. The CDR3 DNA reads TGCGCCAGCAGCAAATCACAGGTGATCTACGAGCAGTACTTC.

This chain joins TRBV7-3 and TRBJ2-1; possibly TRBD2 for D (5 bases). V was clipped by 1 base and J by 8 bases, with 15 bases between them. The CDR3 is made up of 15 amino acids. Per the germline V gene, CDR1 is SGHTA and CDR2 is FQGTGA. The CDR3 coding sequence is TGTGCCAGCAGCTTAAATCCGGGATCAAGCGATGAGCAGTTCTTC. It is translated as CASSLNPGSSDEQFF.

This clone has a handful of counts. The rearrangement joins TRBV5-1 to TRBJ2-1; 7 bases map to TRBD2. The germline gives CDR1 SGHRS, CDR2 YFSETQ. The CDR3 runs 14 residues. Trimming cost V 5 bases and J 8 bases; bases outside gene matches: 10. The CDR3 is CASRGGGSIDEQFF. In DNA, the CDR3 is TGCGCCAGCAGGGGTGGCGGGAGTATCGATGAGCAGTTCTTC.

DNA of the CDR3: TGCGCCAGCAAGGGGGCGAGCTCTGGAAACACCATATATTTT. This translates into CASKGASSGNTIYF. This chain uses TRBV10-2 with TRBJ1-3; 7 bases agree with TRBD1. Germline V gives CDR1 WSHSY, CDR2 SAAADI. J was trimmed by 0 bases and V by 7 bases; bases with no gene match: 3. This CDR3 region has 14 residues.